This T cell receptor (beta chain) was recovered during a study of CD8 T cells in ankylosing spondylitis (dated by TCRdb to between 2016 and 2019). General notes on the study: The study profiled T cell receptor beta repertoires in healthy donors and ankylosing spondylitis patients to find disease-linked TCR variants. The full study cohort comprised around 25 ankylosing spondylitis patients and 85 to 120 healthy donors. Peripheral blood was sampled, and synovial fluid was also collected from ankylosing spondylitis patients. What the study reported, not specific to this receptor: According to the report, matched synovial fluid samples from ankylosing spondylitis patients were significantly enriched for the disease-linked clones. Some motif variants were previously reported in synovial fluid and blood of reactive arthritis patients, suggesting common disease-initiation mechanisms. A TCR beta motif made up of under ten highly homologous amino acid variants appeared to be characteristic of blood from ankylosing spondylitis patients. In peripheral blood, the disease-linked clones were found at relatively low frequencies and had a CD8+ phenotype.

Remarks on this clonotype: Its antigen is still unknown. No clone much larger than this one lies a single base away; base qualities are absent.

Data came from an Illumina HiSeq 2500. TCR beta libraries were prepared by quantitative 5'-RACE with molecular barcodes. In the source study's methods: A new computational method based on a probabilistic model of VDJ rearrangement was used to identify disease-linked TCR variants. TCRdb handled the public reads itself, with Q25 trimming in fastp and clone calling in MiXCR, and kept productive beta chains. Records with the same CDR3 protein are collapsed into one entry carrying the most frequent genes and DNA. TCRdb's processing, not the authors', yielded these V and J calls. The sample table holds about 360,000 distinct CDR3 sequences, of which around 15% were seen once. 1.1% of the sample rests with the top ten. From the cysteine through the phenylalanine, the CDR3 covers 12 amino acids. CDR3 DNA only is kept here, 36 bases in frame from base 1. At the junction V is shortened by 6 bases and J by 15 bases, with 17 bases in between.

The receptor comes from a male donor with ankylosing spondylitis or in good health (not recorded which). The rearrangement combines TRBV12-3 or TRBV12-4 with TRBJ1-4, and the D gene may be TRBD1, 6 bases matching. Source material: blood, either unsorted or a sorted T cell fraction (not recorded which). The CDR3 region reads CASSISRQAVFF. The nucleotides read TGTGCCAGCAGCATAAGTCGACAGGCGGTGTTTTTT.